These T cell receptor beta chains were read from a single sample in a study of OX40 agonist ivuxolimab in advanced cancers. Clones were sequenced by immunoSEQ multiplex PCR, and TCRdb holds only the in-frame ones, with some missing. The sample lists about 79,000 clones; 80% to 90% were seen once. The input for sequencing was CD4+ or CD8+ T cells sorted from blood, taken in a trial of the OX40 agonist ivuxolimab. The receptors derive from an adult with an advanced solid tumor such as melanoma, head and neck, liver or kidney cancer. Both conserved end residues are part of each CDR3. A D gene is named only where the DNA matches it firmly. Not all rows give a size; the values are once, few, many and, for expanded clones, a class.

TRBV5-8	TRBJ2-2	-	-	CASSTTNTGELFF	TGTGCCAGCAGTACTACCAACACCGGGGAGCTGTTTTTT
TRBV6-1	TRBJ1-2	TRBD1	-	CASSEDREDYGYTF	TGTGCCAGCAGTGAGGACAGGGAGGACTATGGCTACACCTTC
TRBV21-1	TRBJ2-3	-	-	CASSKVLAGGSTDTQYF	TGTGCCAGCAGCAAAGTCCTAGCGGGAGGGTCCACAGATACGCAGTATTTT
TRBV30	TRBJ2-2	-	once	CAWRQGGAVNTGELFF	TGTGCCTGGAGACAGGGAGGCGCGGTTAACACCGGGGAGCTGTTTTTT
TRBV2	TRBJ2-3	TRBD2	-	CASTALAGGGDTQYF	TGTGCCAGCACCGCGCTAGCGGGTGGTGGAGATACGCAGTATTTT
TRBV4-2	TRBJ2-7	TRBD2	-	CASSHTSGRYEQYF	TGTGCCAGCAGCCATACTAGCGGGAGATACGAGCAGTACTTC
TRBV5-1	TRBJ2-2	TRBD1	-	CASSIVQGPANTGELFF	TGCGCCAGCAGCATAGTACAGGGGCCCGCGAACACCGGGGAGCTGTTTTTT
TRBV5-6	TRBJ1-4	-	-	CASSERAATTNEKLFF	TGTGCCAGCAGCGAGAGAGCAGCGACAACTAATGAAAAACTGTTTTTT
TRBV30	TRBJ2-1	-	-	CAWSVRGPNEQFF	TGTGCCTGGAGTGTACGTGGACCCAATGAGCAGTTCTTC
TRBV5-5	TRBJ2-5	TRBD2	-	CASSSGGVQETQYF	TGTGCCAGCAGCTCCGGGGGGGTCCAAGAGACCCAGTACTTC
TRBV5-4	TRBJ2-3	TRBD2	few	CASSLRLAGDADTQYF	TGTGCCAGCAGCTTGCGGCTAGCGGGAGATGCAGATACGCAGTATTTT
TRBV7-2	TRBJ1-2	-	once	CASSLGRGSYGYTF	TGTGCCAGCAGCTTAGGCAGGGGCTCTTATGGCTACACCTTC
TRBV16	TRBJ1-3	-	-	CASSQSGGSFGNTIYF	TGTGCCAGCAGCCAATCTGGGGGGTCTTTCGGAAACACCATATATTTT
TRBV28	TRBJ1-5	-	-	CASSATAGRYNQPQHF	TGTGCCAGCAGTGCCACGGCCGGGAGATACAATCAGCCCCAGCATTTT
TRBV5-4	TRBJ2-1	-	-	CASSWTGTANEQFF	TGTGCCAGCAGCTGGACCGGGACTGCCAATGAGCAGTTCTTC
TRBV6-1	TRBJ1-5	-	once	CASSERGPGEQPQHF	TGTGCCAGCAGTGAACGGGGACCCGGGGAACAGCCCCAGCATTTT
TRBV5-1	TRBJ1-1	-	-	CASSDQGLGAFF	TGCGCCAGCAGTGATCAGGGGCTCGGAGCTTTCTTT
TRBV6-1	TRBJ2-2	TRBD2	-	CASSESGASGFGELFF	TGTGCCAGCAGTGAGAGTGGGGCTAGCGGCTTCGGGGAGCTGTTTTTT
TRBV5-4	TRBJ2-1	TRBD2	-	CASSSTSGSNEQFF	TGTGCCAGCAGCTCCACTAGCGGGAGCAATGAGCAGTTCTTC
TRBV5-4	TRBJ1-5	TRBD1	once	CASSLGGQSNQPQHF	TGTGCCAGCAGCTTGGGGGGACAGAGCAATCAGCCCCAGCATTTT
TRBV18	TRBJ2-7	-	-	CASSPSPPGPSYEQYF	TGTGCCAGCTCACCTTCGCCTCCCGGGCCCTCCTACGAGCAGTACTTC
TRBV28	TRBJ2-5	-	-	CASSLAPSRQETQYF	TGTGCCAGCAGTTTGGCCCCTAGCAGGCAAGAGACCCAGTACTTC
TRBV7-2	TRBJ2-7	TRBD2	-	CASSLQAGASYEQYF	TGTGCCAGCAGCCTTCAAGCGGGAGCAAGCTACGAGCAGTACTTC
TRBV7-9	TRBJ1-2	TRBD1	-	CASSWTGTGGYGYTF	TGTGCCAGCAGCTGGACCGGGACAGGGGGATATGGCTACACCTTC
TRBV6-1	TRBJ1-2	-	-	CASTSGLGYGYTF	TGTGCCAGCACGTCGGGGTTGGGGTATGGCTACACCTTC
TRBV15	TRBJ1-2	-	-	CATSRDYGANYGYTF	TGTGCCACCAGCAGAGATTACGGCGCTAACTATGGCTACACCTTC
TRBV7-2	TRBJ2-1	TRBD2	-	CASSLGTSGHNEQFF	TGTGCCAGCAGCTTAGGGACTAGCGGACACAATGAGCAGTTCTTC
TRBV6-1	TRBJ2-2	-	-	CASRDIGELFF	TGTGCCAGCAGGGACATCGGGGAGCTGTTTTTT
TRBV7-9	TRBJ2-1	TRBD2	-	CAVPSGTRGNEQFF	TGTGCCGTCCCCTCCGGGACTAGGGGCAATGAGCAGTTCTTC
TRBV28	TRBJ1-5	TRBD1	few	CASRSGTGGRQPQHF	TGTGCCAGCAGGTCCGGGACAGGGGGCCGTCAGCCCCAGCATTTT
TRBV19	TRBJ2-1	-	-	CASSMGQGFFPYNEQFF	TGTGCCAGTAGTATGGGGCAGGGCTTCTTCCCCTACAATGAGCAGTTCTTC
TRBV29-1	TRBJ2-7	TRBD1	-	CSVGQGKGEQYF	TGCAGCGTCGGACAGGGGAAGGGCGAGCAGTACTTC
TRBV9	TRBJ1-4	-	-	CASSVGPLNEKLFF	TGTGCCAGCAGCGTCGGGCCGTTGAATGAAAAACTGTTTTTT
TRBV5-1	TRBJ2-1	-	-	CASSLEGHNEQFF	TGCGCCAGCAGCTTAGAGGGCCACAATGAGCAGTTCTTC
TRBV6-5	TRBJ2-2	-	once	CASSSPDGELFF	TGTGCCAGCAGTTCCCCCGACGGGGAGCTGTTTTTT